Listed below are T cell receptor beta chains from one sample, sequenced in a study of T cell changes during pregnancy in multiple sclerosis. Sequencing was performed with immunoSEQ multiplex PCR; in TCRdb, only in-frame clones are kept and a portion is missing. Altogether approximately 34,000 clones are present, 92% being singletons, with the ten largest covering 0.47%. The material sequenced was CD4+ T cells from peripheral blood mononuclear cells, taken after pregnancy. These TCRs come from a female donor with multiple sclerosis, enrolled in a pregnancy study. Each CDR3 is given with its conserved first and last residue. Each record gives: V gene, J gene, D gene, CDR3 length, clone size, CDR3 DNA, CDR3 protein. D genes are given only for firm matches. The listing skips clone size in some rows; elsewhere it reads once, few, many or a size class.

>TRBV5-4|TRBJ1-1|-|14|-
TGTGCCAGCAGCTTGTTCACACAGAACACTGAAGCTTTCTTT
CASSLFTQNTEAFF
>TRBV10-1|TRBJ2-1|TRBD2|14|once
TGCGCCAGCCAAGCATCGACTAGCCGAAATGAGCAGTTCTTC
CASQASTSRNEQFF
>TRBV28|TRBJ1-1|-|14|-
TGTGCCAGCACCAACCTAGGCCGTAACACTGAAGCTTTCTTT
CASTNLGRNTEAFF
>TRBV29-1|TRBJ1-5|-|13|-
TGCAGCGTTGCCGAGACAGGTGCTCAGCCCCAGCATTTT
CSVAETGAQPQHF
>TRBV7-9|TRBJ2-1|TRBD1|15|-
TGTGCCAGCAGCTTAGCCGGGACAGGTAAGGCTGAGCAGTTCTTC
CASSLAGTGKAEQFF
>TRBV5-1|TRBJ2-2|TRBD1|15|-
TGCGCCAGCAGCCCAGGGCAGGGGGCCACCGGGGAGCTGTTTTTT
CASSPGQGATGELFF
>TRBV25-1|TRBJ1-6|TRBD1|14|-
TGTGCCAGCAGTGACCGGGACAGTTTTTCACCCCTCCACTTT
CASSDRDSFSPLHF
>TRBV2|TRBJ2-7|TRBD1|12|-
TGTGCCAGCAGTGGCACAGGGGGCGAGCAGTACTTC
CASSGTGGEQYF
>TRBV19|TRBJ2-3|TRBD1|14|-
TGTGCCAGTAGTGCAGGGACAGGGTTGGATACGCAGTATTTT
CASSAGTGLDTQYF
>TRBV18|TRBJ1-5|TRBD1|17|-
TGTGCCAGCTCACTGGACAGGGCCTCACTAAGGAATCAGCCCCAGCATTTT
CASSLDRASLRNQPQHF
>TRBV4-1|TRBJ2-3|-|15|-
TGCGCCAGCAGCCAAGGAGGTTTCCGCACAGATACGCAGTATTTT
CASSQGGFRTDTQYF
>TRBV27|TRBJ2-7|-|14|-
TGTGCCAGCAGATCCTCTTCGGACACCTCGGTGGAGTACTTC
CASRSSSDTSVEYF
>TRBV15|TRBJ2-3|-|18|once
TGTGCCACCAGCAGAGATCTGAGGGCGGAGTGGGGCACAGATACGCAGTATTTT
CATSRDLRAEWGTDTQYF
>TRBV25-1|TRBJ2-1|-|16|-
TGTGCCAGCAGTGTGACGACAGGAGTCTCCTACAATGAGCAGTTCTTC
CASSVTTGVSYNEQFF
>TRBV5-1|TRBJ2-7|TRBD2|15|once
TGCGCCAGCAATCGTGGGGCGGCGGGGGCCTACGAGCAGTACTTC
CASNRGAAGAYEQYF
>TRBV7-8|TRBJ1-2|TRBD1|16|-
TGTGCCAGCAGCCCTAGGCCGGGACAGGGCTTCCTTGGCTACACCTTC
CASSPRPGQGFLGYTF
>TRBV6-1|TRBJ2-7|-|12|-
TGTGCCAGCAGTGAAGTGGGGCTGGGGCAGTACTTC
CASSEVGLGQYF
>TRBV7-3|TRBJ2-3|TRBD2|15|-
TGTGCCAGCAGCTTAACTAGCGGGAGGCGCGATACGCAGTATTTT
CASSLTSGRRDTQYF
>TRBV6-6|TRBJ2-7|TRBD1|15|-
TGTGCCAGCAGTTCGGACAGGGAGAGGTCCTACGAGCAGTACTTC
CASSSDRERSYEQYF
>TRBV2|TRBJ1-2|TRBD1|13|-
TGTGCCAGCACCGCGACAGGGAACTATGGCTACACCTTC
CASTATGNYGYTF
>TRBV28|TRBJ2-3|-|17|-
TGTGCCAGCAGTCCCCGGGATAACGTTTTGCTGATAGGGACGCAGTATTTT
CASSPRDNVLLIGTQYF
>TRBV29-1|TRBJ2-1|TRBD2|14|-
TGCAGCGTTGCCGGACTAGCGGGAGGGGGTGAGCAGTTCTTC
CSVAGLAGGGEQFF
>TRBV7-2|TRBJ2-5|TRBD2|16|once
TGTGCCAGCAGCTATCAAGCGGGGAAGGGGCAAGAGACCCAGTACTTC
CASSYQAGKGQETQYF
>TRBV20-1|TRBJ1-1|-|11|-
TGCAGTGCCCTGATGGGGGCAGAAGCTTTCTTT
CSALMGAEAFF
>TRBV4-1|TRBJ2-3|TRBD2|14|-
TGCGCCAGCAGCCTACTTAGCGGGAAAGATACGCAGTATTTT
CASSLLSGKDTQYF
>TRBV5-4|TRBJ2-1|-|12|-
TGTGCCAGCAGCAATAAGCTCAATGAGCAGTTCTTC
CASSNKLNEQFF
>TRBV19|TRBJ2-1|-|16|-
TGTGCCAGTAACCATAGGGGGCTAGCGGGTTACAATGAGCAGTTCTTC
CASNHRGLAGYNEQFF
>TRBV9|TRBJ1-1|TRBD1|14|-
TGTGCCAGCAGCAACAGGGGGAATTATGGTGAAGCTTTCTTT
CASSNRGNYGEAFF
>TRBV6-1|TRBJ1-5|-|14|-
TGTGCCAGCAGTGAAACTATGGCCAATCAGCCCCAGCATTTT
CASSETMANQPQHF
>TRBV7-3|TRBJ2-1|TRBD1|13|-
TGTGCCAGCAGCTTTACAGGGGACAATGAGCAGTTCTTC
CASSFTGDNEQFF